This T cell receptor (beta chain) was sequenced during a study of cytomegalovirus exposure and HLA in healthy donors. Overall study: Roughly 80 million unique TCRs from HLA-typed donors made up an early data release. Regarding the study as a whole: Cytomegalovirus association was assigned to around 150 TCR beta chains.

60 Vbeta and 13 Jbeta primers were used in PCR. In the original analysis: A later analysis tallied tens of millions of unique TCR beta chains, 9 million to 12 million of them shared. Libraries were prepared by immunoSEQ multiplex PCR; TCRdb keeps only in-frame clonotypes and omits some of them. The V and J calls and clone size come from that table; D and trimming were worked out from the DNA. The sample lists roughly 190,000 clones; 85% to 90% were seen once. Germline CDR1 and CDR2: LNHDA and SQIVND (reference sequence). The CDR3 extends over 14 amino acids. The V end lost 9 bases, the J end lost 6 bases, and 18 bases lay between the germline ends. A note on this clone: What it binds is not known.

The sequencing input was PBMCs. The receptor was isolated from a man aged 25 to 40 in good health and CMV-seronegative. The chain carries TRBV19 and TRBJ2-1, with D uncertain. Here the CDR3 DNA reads TGTGCCAGCGGAAAAGAACTAAGAGGCAATGAGCAGTTCTTC. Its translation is CASGKELRGNEQFF.